Included here is one T cell receptor (beta chain) sequence, with context. The antigen this receptor binds is unknown. The junction and the germline gene differ at one end; a read error may be behind it. Library construction relied on the immunoSEQ multiplex PCR assay. The table was pulled from immuneACCESS by TCRdb, which kept in-frame rearrangements only. Such tables lose some clones; where checked, under half of the loss comes from unresolved V genes, and the rest has no known cause. This sample holds 130,000 to 150,000 clones; 91% were observed only once. Of the sample, approximately 2.9% falls within the top ten clones. The sample is drawn from a study of control samples from healthy donors and cancer patients (dated by TCRdb to about 2020). The CDR3 starts with the cysteine, ends with the phenylalanine, and has 15 residues. CDR3 DNA only is kept here, 45 bases in frame from base 1. CDR1 and CDR2 are drawn from the germline V gene (reference sequence): LNHDA, SQIVND.

Sequencing was carried out using blood. The V and J segments used are TRBV19 and TRBJ1-4, with 8 bases aligning to TRBD1. The clonotype originates from a man aged 25 to 40 in good health. The DNA is as follows: TGTGCCAGTAGTATATGGCGGACAGGGAAAAGAAAAACTGTTTTT. Its protein product is CASSIWRTGKRKTVF.